This T cell receptor beta chain was profiled in a study of CDR3 diversity in severe acne. TCRdb passed the PCR reads through MiXCR, listing each CDR3 protein once. Of fewer than 100,000 distinct CDR3 sequences listed, about 54% are singletons. This clonotype was recorded at least ten times. The germline V gene has CDR1 MGHDK and CDR2 SYGVNS. This CDR3 has 14 residues. V lost 5 bases and J 4 bases, leaving 15 bases between the germline ends. The chain employs TRBV25-1 and TRBJ2-7; unclear D gene. The sequencing input was blood. The receptor was derived from a male donor in good health, without acne. The CDR3: CASSPDSGRYEQYF. The CDR3 DNA sequence: TGTGCCAGCAGTCCAGACTCAGGCAGGTACGAGCAGTACTTC.